These 27 T cell receptor beta chains share one sample of origin, sequenced in a study of TIL therapy for anti-PD-1-resistant metastatic lung cancer. The immunoSEQ assay was v3. Measured with immunoSEQ multiplex PCR; TCRdb has only the in-frame clones, and not every one. The sample consists of 50,000 to 60,000 clones, about 81% of them appearing once. Time point: pre-treatment sample, taken before nivolumab and TIL therapy. The sequencing used blood, collected at baseline. These receptors were taken from a person between 25 and 80 years old with non-small cell lung cancer.

A few counts support this clone. CDR3 sequence reads: CASSYWNSYNEQFF. CDR3 coding DNA: TGTGCCAGCAGTTATTGGAACTCCTACAATGAGCAGTTCTTC. V gene TRBV6-5 combines with J gene TRBJ2-1, with D hard to call. The CDR3 is 14 residues long. V lost 3 bases and J lost 0, with 6 bases in between. Germline-derived CDR1 and CDR2 are MNHEY and SVGAGI.

This chain links TRBV6-5 with TRBJ1-5; TRBD1 matches 7 bases. Germline V CDR1 and CDR2: MNHEY, SVGAGI. V was pared by 0 bases and J by 9 bases, with 8 bases of the junction left unmatched. The CDR3 loop spans 15 amino acids. CDR3 sequence: CASSYSQGTAGPQHF. The CDR3 coding sequence is TGTGCCAGCAGTTACTCCCAAGGGACAGCGGGGCCCCAGCATTTT.

The chain combines TRBV6-5 with TRBJ2-1; TRBD1 might be the D (6 bases). Germline CDR1 reads MNHEY; CDR2 reads SVGAGI. This CDR3 is built from 14 residues. The V end lost 9 bases, the J end lost 0 bases, and 12 bases lay between the germline ends. For the CDR3, the DNA is TGTGCCAGTAAGACAGGTTTCTCCTACAATGAGCAGTTCTTC. Translation: CASKTGFSYNEQFF.

The rearrangement uses TRBV27 and TRBJ1-6; D call uncertain. The CDR3 contains 17 residues. CDR1 MNHEY and CDR2 SMNVEV come from the germline V gene (reference sequence). The ends were cut back, 5 bases at V and 6 bases at J, with 20 bases in the middle. This CDR3 is CASSPRGAGDGNSPLHF. CDR3 DNA sequence: TGTGCCAGCAGTCCCCGCGGCGCAGGCGACGGTAATTCACCCCTCCACTTT.

The gene calls are TRBV5-5 and TRBJ2-5; 9 bases are a match to TRBD1. CDR1 and CDR2 (germline): SGHKS, YYEKEE (reference sequence). This CDR3 contains 15 residues. V gave up 5 bases and J gave up 4 bases; unmatched junction bases: 9. In DNA, the CDR3 is TGTGCCAGCAGGGCCGGGACAGGGTGGATAGAGACCCAGTACTTC. Amino acids: CASRAGTGWIETQYF.

This chain joins TRBV7-9 and TRBJ1-2; D is undetermined. V was trimmed by 2 bases and J by 8 bases, leaving 18 bases between them. Looked up from germline, CDR1 is SEHNR and CDR2 is FQNEAQ (reference sequence). The CDR3 totals 15 residues. CDR3 sequence reads: CASSLSLGQAGGYTF. CDR3 coding DNA: TGTGCCAGCAGCTTATCACTAGGGCAGGCCGGCGGCTACACCTTC.

This clone has only one observation. CDR3 residues: CASSGDRGLETQYF. CDR3 bases: TGTGCCAGCAGCGGAGACCGGGGCTTGGAGACCCAGTACTTC. The chain is built from TRBV9 and TRBJ2-5; D assignment may be TRBD1 or TRBD2 (5 bases each). V lost 3 bases and J 5 bases, leaving 14 bases between the germline ends. From germline, CDR1 is SGDLS and CDR2 YYNGEE. The CDR3 is 14 amino acids.

V is TRBV6-4 and J is TRBJ2-7; TRBD2 agrees at 10 bases. CDR1 is MRHNA, CDR2 SNTAGT, per germline. This CDR3 region has 14 residues. Trimming took 10 bases from V and 3 from J; bases not matched to a gene: 9. CDR3 in DNA: TGTGCCAACTCCCCGGCTAGCGGGAGCTACGAGCAGTACTTC. It specifies CANSPASGSYEQYF.

This chain joins TRBV3-1 (or the pseudogene TRBV3-2) and TRBJ1-1; tentatively, D is TRBD1 (5 bases). The germline gives CDR1 LGHDT, CDR2 YNNKEL (reference sequence). The CDR3 is made up of 14 amino acids. Trimming stripped 2 bases from V and 2 bases from J, with 9 bases between. CDR3 sequence: CASSQQDKNTEAFF. The CDR3 nucleotides read TGTGCCAGCAGCCAACAGGACAAAAACACTGAAGCTTTCTTT.

CDR3 nucleotides: TGTGCCATCAGTGAAGGAAGCTACGAGCAGTACTTC. Translated: CAISEGSYEQYF. The chain has TRBV10-3 and TRBJ2-7; D gene unclear. Germline V lookup: CDR1 ENHRY, CDR2 SYGVKD. The CDR3 spans 12 residues. Trimming cost V 3 bases and J 3 bases, with 6 bases left between them.

This clone appeared a few times. CDR3: CASSSGVYNTGELFF. The CDR3 DNA follows: TGTGCCAGCAGCTCAGGGGTTTATAACACCGGGGAGCTGTTTTTT. V and J are TRBV5-5 and TRBJ2-2, with D perhaps TRBD1 (6 bases). V lost 3 bases, J lost 2 bases, and 11 bases lay in between. Germline lookup yields CDR1 SGHKS and CDR2 YYEKEE (reference sequence). The CDR3 totals 15 residues.

CDR3 sequence: CASSLRTAYGYTF. In nucleotides, the CDR3 is TGTGCCAGCAGTTTACGAACAGCTTATGGCTACACCTTC. The rearrangement links TRBV28 to TRBJ1-2, with unresolved D. The CDR3 extends over 13 amino acids. Deletions cut 2 bases from V and 5 bases from J, with 9 bases between. The V gene's germline CDR1 is MDHEN and CDR2 SYDVKM.

CDR3 coding DNA: TGTGCCAGCAGCCAGTGGGGCCGGCAAGAGACCCAGTACTTC. Translated: CASSQWGRQETQYF. The chain carries TRBV14 and TRBJ2-5; perhaps TRBD1 as D (5 bases). Germline values: CDR1 SGHDN, CDR2 FVKESK. The CDR3 runs to 14 residues. V lost 3 bases and J lost 2, with 10 bases in between.

This chain uses TRBV7-2 with TRBJ1-2, with a weak D call TRBD1 (6 bases). The CDR3 totals 13 residues. Germline CDR1 and CDR2: SGHTA and FQGNSA. Trimming took 2 bases from V and 8 from J, leaving 12 bases between them. CDR3 sequence reads: CASSLKQGLGYTF. In DNA form, the CDR3 reads TGTGCCAGCAGCTTAAAGCAGGGGCTGGGCTACACCTTC.

V gene TRBV19 combines with J gene TRBJ2-2, with no clear D. There are 14 residues in the CDR3. V was cut by 2 bases and J by 2 bases, with 6 bases left in between. Germline V gene data show CDR1 as LNHDA and CDR2 as SQIVND (reference sequence). CDR3 DNA: TGTGCCAGTAGTATACGGCATAACACCGGGGAGCTGTTTTTT. Translation: CASSIRHNTGELFF.

This rearrangement joins TRBV7-2 to TRBJ2-3; 10 bases agree with TRBD2. CDR1 SGHTA and CDR2 FQGNSA come from the germline V gene. The V segment lost 3 bases and the J segment 5 bases; nucleotides outside the gene matches: 11. The CDR3 contains 17 residues. This CDR3 is CASSFRTSGRAGDTQYF. In nucleotides, the CDR3 is TGTGCCAGCAGCTTTAGGACCAGCGGGAGGGCTGGAGATACGCAGTATTTT.

CDR3 nucleotide sequence: TGCAGCGTTGGGGCCGGGACAGGGGATCAGCCCCAGCATTTT. This encodes CSVGAGTGDQPQHF. The V call is TRBV29-1, the J call TRBJ1-5, with TRBD1 identical over 10 bases. Germline loops: CDR1 SQVTM, CDR2 ANQGSEA. Losses at the gene ends were 4 bases for V and 5 bases for J; bases not matched to a gene: 5. This CDR3 spans 14 amino acids. The full variable domain, in which reference TRBV29-1 and TRBJ1-5 provide the parts outside the CDR3, is SAVISQKPSRDICQRGTSLTIQCQVDSQVTMMFWYRQQPGQSLTLIATANQGSEATYESGFVIDKFPISRPNLTFSTLTVSNMSPEDSSIYLCSVGAGTGDQPQHFGDGTRLSIL.

The V and J genes are TRBV6-2 or TRBV6-3 and TRBJ1-2; D may be TRBD1 (6 bases). The CDR3 extends over 13 amino acids. V was trimmed by 4 bases and J by 5 bases, leaving 11 bases between them. The V gene's germline CDR1 is MNHEY and CDR2 SVGEGT. CDR3 in amino acids: CASSFQGRYGYTF. In DNA, the CDR3 is TGTGCCAGCAGTTTCCAGGGGAGGTATGGCTACACCTTC.

The chain is built from TRBV5-8 and TRBJ2-1; D is perhaps TRBD2 (6 bases). Trimming stripped 4 bases from V and 4 bases from J, with 21 bases between. Per the germline V gene, CDR1 is SGHTS and CDR2 is YDEGEE. CDR3 length equals 17 residues. CDR3 DNA sequence: TGTGCCAGCAGCCGTAGTCTAGCGTACCTACTGTACAATGAGCAGTTCTTC. This translates into CASSRSLAYLLYNEQFF.

The V and J genes are TRBV14 and TRBJ2-2; TRBD2 matches at 11 bases. With 1 base clipped from V and 2 bases from J, the junction kept 3 bases outside the gene matches. The CDR3 contains 17 residues. The germline V gene encodes CDR1 SGHDN and CDR2 FVKESK. The CDR3 region has the DNA TGTGCCAGCAGCCAAGTTAGCGGGGGGGCCAACACCGGGGAGCTGTTTTTT. This sequence encodes CASSQVSGGANTGELFF. Combining the CDR3 with reference TRBV14 and TRBJ2-2 gives the whole variable domain EAGVTQFPSHSVIEKGQTVTLRCDPISGHDNLYWYRRVMGKEIKFLLHFVKESKQDESGMPNNRFLAERTGGTYSTLKVQPAELEDSGVYFCASSQVSGGANTGELFFGEGSRLTVL.

A few counts support this clone. The chain carries TRBV28 and TRBJ2-5; 7 nucleotides line up with TRBD1. V lost 5 bases, J lost 2 bases, and 2 bases stayed unmatched. Germline CDR1 and CDR2: MDHEN and SYDVKM. The CDR3 extends over 13 amino acids. The CDR3 spells CASSRGQQETQYF. The CDR3 coding sequence is TGTGCCAGCAGTCGGGGACAGCAAGAGACCCAGTACTTC.

This chain joins TRBV27 and TRBJ1-5, with D possibly matching TRBD1 (5 bases). This CDR3 contains 12 residues. V gave up 6 bases and J gave up 9 bases, with 12 bases separating them. The germline CDR1 and CDR2 sequences are MNHEY and SMNVEV (reference sequence). The CDR3 bases are TGTGCCAGCAGCCTCAATGGGGGGCCCCAGCATTTT. Translating gives CASSLNGGPQHF.

The chain recombines TRBV29-1 with TRBJ2-3; possible D gene TRBD2, 6 bases. The V gene's germline CDR1 is SQVTM and CDR2 ANQGSEA. CDR3 length equals 14 residues. Trimming took off 7 bases at V and 1 base at J, with 15 bases between the two ends. This CDR3 is CSGGTPGGTDTQYF. In nucleotides, the CDR3 is TGCAGCGGAGGGACTCCCGGGGGCACAGATACGCAGTATTTT.

J is TRBJ1-2 and V is TRBV4-3; 11 positions match TRBD1. CDR1 is LGHNA and CDR2 is YSLEER in the germline V gene. The CDR3 consists of 15 residues. Trimming at V came to 4 bases and at J to 5 bases, leaving 6 bases not matched to a gene. In DNA form, the CDR3 reads TGCGCCAGCAGCCCTGGGACAGGGGGGATGTATGGCTACACCTTC. It codes for CASSPGTGGMYGYTF.

The V and J genes are TRBV29-1 and TRBJ2-3; no definite D call. V was clipped by 5 bases and J by 1 base, with 10 bases between them. Germline V gene lookup returns CDR1 SQVTM and CDR2 ANQGSEA. This CDR3 region has 13 residues. CDR3 sequence reads: CSVLVGGTDTQYF. In DNA, the CDR3 is TGCAGCGTTTTAGTGGGTGGCACAGATACGCAGTATTTT.

This chain connects TRBV25-1 to TRBJ2-1; 12 nucleotides agree with TRBD2. Germline-derived CDR1 and CDR2 are MGHDK and SYGVNS. CDR3 size: 14 residues. Trimming took 5 bases from V and 8 from J; bases not matched to a gene: 4. Here the CDR3 reads CASSPGLAGDEQFF. As DNA, the CDR3 is TGTGCCAGCAGTCCGGGACTAGCGGGCGATGAGCAGTTCTTC.

This clone was observed a handful of times. The chain combines TRBV7-9 with TRBJ1-2; TRBD1 matches 8 bases. This CDR3 has 15 residues. The V and J ends lost 6 bases and 3 bases, in that order; junction bases with no gene match: 9. Germline CDR1 and CDR2: SEHNR and FQNEAQ (reference sequence). The CDR3 DNA reads TGTGCCAGCAGTCCCCTCGCGGGACAGGACTATGGCTACACCTTC. The encoded protein is CASSPLAGQDYGYTF.